A selection of T cell receptor beta chains follows, all from one sample in a study of cytomegalovirus exposure and HLA in healthy donors. Sequencing used immunoSEQ multiplex PCR; TCRdb keeps in-frame clones, though not all of them. The table lists about 140,000 clones, roughly 80% of them singletons. Sequences were obtained from PBMCs. The source is a female donor in good health and CMV-seronegative. The CDR3 runs from the conserved cysteine through the conserved F or W. A D gene is named only where the DNA matches it firmly. Size values are once, few and many counts, or a class for expanded clones, and some rows have none.

d_call: NA; clone_size: NA; j_call: TRBJ2-7; v_call: TRBV2; cdr3_nt: TGTGCCAGCAGGGCAGGAGGGACAGTTCCTTCCCACGAGCAGTACTTC; cdr3_aa: CASRAGGTVPSHEQYF
d_call: NA; clone_size: NA; j_call: TRBJ1-1; v_call: TRBV7-9; cdr3_nt: TGTGCCAGCAGCCCATTGGGGGCTAGGGACACTGAAGCTTTCTTT; cdr3_aa: CASSPLGARDTEAFF
d_call: TRBD1; clone_size: NA; j_call: TRBJ1-2; v_call: TRBV7-2; cdr3_nt: TGTGCCAGCAGGCAGGGGGGAGGGCAGGGGGCGGTTGGCTACACCTTC; cdr3_aa: CASRQGGGQGAVGYTF
d_call: TRBD2; clone_size: NA; j_call: TRBJ2-7; v_call: TRBV6-5; cdr3_nt: TGTGCCAGCAGTTACTCGTCTAGCGGTTCCTACGAGCAGTACTTC; cdr3_aa: CASSYSSSGSYEQYF
d_call: NA; clone_size: NA; j_call: TRBJ2-5; v_call: TRBV5-1; cdr3_nt: TGCGCCAGCAGCTTCCCGGACAACCAAGAGACCCAGTACTTC; cdr3_aa: CASSFPDNQETQYF
d_call: NA; clone_size: NA; j_call: TRBJ2-3; v_call: TRBV29-1; cdr3_nt: TGCAGCGTTTCTGGCGGGGATACGCAGTATTTT; cdr3_aa: CSVSGGDTQYF
d_call: NA; clone_size: NA; j_call: TRBJ2-1; v_call: TRBV10-1; cdr3_nt: TGCGCCAGCAGCGATACTAGTGAACCCTACAATGAGCAGTTCTTC; cdr3_aa: CASSDTSEPYNEQFF
d_call: NA; clone_size: NA; j_call: TRBJ1-2; v_call: TRBV4-2; cdr3_nt: TGTGCCAGCAGCCAAGCGACACAGGGTGGCTATGGCTACACCTTC; cdr3_aa: CASSQATQGGYGYTF
d_call: NA; clone_size: NA; j_call: TRBJ1-1; v_call: TRBV6-1; cdr3_nt: TGTGCCAGCAGTGCCGGCGGTATGAACACTGAAGCTTTCTTT; cdr3_aa: CASSAGGMNTEAFF
d_call: NA; clone_size: NA; j_call: TRBJ1-1; v_call: TRBV14; cdr3_nt: TGTGCCAGCAGCCAAGTCATCGGGAACACTGAAGCTTTCTTT; cdr3_aa: CASSQVIGNTEAFF
d_call: NA; clone_size: once; j_call: TRBJ2-7; v_call: TRBV27; cdr3_nt: TGTGCCAGCAGCCTAAATAGCGGTGGAGGGGAGCAGTACTTC; cdr3_aa: CASSLNSGGGEQYF
d_call: TRBD2; clone_size: NA; j_call: TRBJ2-1; v_call: TRBV11-2; cdr3_nt: TGTGCCAGCAGCCGCCCCGGACTAGCGGGAGGCCAGGAGCAGTTCTTC; cdr3_aa: CASSRPGLAGGQEQFF
d_call: NA; clone_size: NA; j_call: TRBJ2-7; v_call: TRBV27; cdr3_nt: TGTGCCAGCAGTCCGGACATAGCCTACGAGCAGTACTTC; cdr3_aa: CASSPDIAYEQYF
d_call: TRBD2; clone_size: NA; j_call: TRBJ2-1; v_call: TRBV7-3; cdr3_nt: TGTGCCAGCAGCCCTGATGGGCGGGGGGGCTACAATGAGCAGTTCTTC; cdr3_aa: CASSPDGRGGYNEQFF
d_call: TRBD2; clone_size: few; j_call: TRBJ2-7; v_call: TRBV4-1; cdr3_nt: TGCGCCAGCAGCCAGGCCGGGAGGACCTTTTACGAGCAGTACTTC; cdr3_aa: CASSQAGRTFYEQYF
d_call: NA; clone_size: NA; j_call: TRBJ2-2; v_call: TRBV18; cdr3_nt: TGTGCCAGCTCACCGCTCGGAGACAGCAACACCGGGGAGCTGTTTTTT; cdr3_aa: CASSPLGDSNTGELFF
d_call: NA; clone_size: NA; j_call: TRBJ2-6; v_call: TRBV5-4; cdr3_nt: TGTGCCAGCAGCTTTGGAGGGGTCGGGGCCAACGTCCTGACTTTC; cdr3_aa: CASSFGGVGANVLTF
d_call: NA; clone_size: few; j_call: TRBJ1-1; v_call: TRBV9; cdr3_nt: TGTGCCAGCAGCGTTCGAGCGTCGGCCACTGAAGCTTTCTTT; cdr3_aa: CASSVRASATEAFF
d_call: TRBD1; clone_size: NA; j_call: TRBJ1-1; v_call: TRBV25-1; cdr3_nt: TGTGCCAGCACCTACGCCGGGACAGGGAACACTGAAGCTTTCTTT; cdr3_aa: CASTYAGTGNTEAFF
d_call: NA; clone_size: NA; j_call: TRBJ2-6; v_call: TRBV30; cdr3_nt: TGTGCCTGTTTAACAGGTTCTGGGGCCAACGTCCTGACTTTC; cdr3_aa: CACLTGSGANVLTF
d_call: TRBD2; clone_size: NA; j_call: TRBJ2-2; v_call: TRBV19; cdr3_nt: TGTGCCAGTAGTCGGCGGGGGAGCTTGTCTAACACCGGGGAGCTGTTTTTT; cdr3_aa: CASSRRGSLSNTGELFF
d_call: TRBD1; clone_size: NA; j_call: TRBJ1-5; v_call: TRBV5-6; cdr3_nt: TGTGCCAGCAGCTTGAGACAGGGTAGCCCCACCAATCAGCCCCAGCATTTT; cdr3_aa: CASSLRQGSPTNQPQHF
d_call: NA; clone_size: NA; j_call: TRBJ2-5; v_call: TRBV4-2; cdr3_nt: TGTGCCAGCAGCCGAGCTTTAGGTAGCGCAGAGACCCAGTACTTC; cdr3_aa: CASSRALGSAETQYF
d_call: NA; clone_size: NA; j_call: TRBJ2-5; v_call: TRBV5-1; cdr3_nt: TGCGCCCGCGGCAACCCGCAAGAGACCCAGTACTTC; cdr3_aa: CARGNPQETQYF
d_call: NA; clone_size: NA; j_call: TRBJ1-6; v_call: TRBV6-5; cdr3_nt: TGTGCCAGCAGTTATAACAGGGCTTGGTCCGATTCACCCCTCCACTTT; cdr3_aa: CASSYNRAWSDSPLHF
d_call: NA; clone_size: once; j_call: TRBJ2-1; v_call: TRBV5-1; cdr3_nt: TGCGCCAGCAGTCCCGGGACACTCAGGCCCGGCAATGAGCAGTTCTTC; cdr3_aa: CASSPGTLRPGNEQFF
d_call: NA; clone_size: once; j_call: TRBJ1-5; v_call: TRBV19; cdr3_nt: TGTGCCAGTAGGAGCCGGGTCGAAGGGGGTTTCAGCAATCAGCCCCAGCATTTT; cdr3_aa: CASRSRVEGGFSNQPQHF
d_call: TRBD2; clone_size: NA; j_call: TRBJ2-1; v_call: TRBV7-8; cdr3_nt: TGTGCCAGCAGCTCGTCCAGGCTAGCGGGAGACAATGAGCAGTTCTTC; cdr3_aa: CASSSSRLAGDNEQFF
d_call: TRBD2; clone_size: few; j_call: TRBJ2-3; v_call: TRBV4-1; cdr3_nt: TGCGCCAGCAGCTTCCGACTAGCGGGAGGAGTAGATACGCAGTATTTT; cdr3_aa: CASSFRLAGGVDTQYF
d_call: TRBD1; clone_size: NA; j_call: TRBJ2-2; v_call: TRBV18; cdr3_nt: TGTGCCAGCTCACACCCCGGGACAGTGAACACCGGGGAGCTGTTTTTT; cdr3_aa: CASSHPGTVNTGELFF
d_call: TRBD2; clone_size: NA; j_call: TRBJ2-7; v_call: TRBV9; cdr3_nt: TGTGCCAGCAGCGCGGGACTAGCGCTACGCTACGAGCAGTACTTC; cdr3_aa: CASSAGLALRYEQYF
d_call: NA; clone_size: NA; j_call: TRBJ1-1; v_call: TRBV19; cdr3_nt: TGTGCCAGTTTCTCTGTCGGGACTGAAGCTTTCTTT; cdr3_aa: CASFSVGTEAFF
d_call: NA; clone_size: once; j_call: TRBJ1-1; v_call: TRBV6-6; cdr3_nt: TGTGCCAGCAGTTACGTGACAGCGAACACTGAAGCTTTCTTT; cdr3_aa: CASSYVTANTEAFF
d_call: TRBD1; clone_size: NA; j_call: TRBJ1-1; v_call: TRBV2; cdr3_nt: TGTGCCAGCAGAACAGGGGCGCTGGGAGCCCCTGAAGCTTTCTTT; cdr3_aa: CASRTGALGAPEAFF
d_call: TRBD1; clone_size: NA; j_call: TRBJ1-2; v_call: TRBV5-8; cdr3_nt: TGTGCCAGCAGCTTGGGGGACAGGGGGGACTATGGCTACACCTTC; cdr3_aa: CASSLGDRGDYGYTF
d_call: NA; clone_size: once; j_call: TRBJ2-1; v_call: TRBV20-1; cdr3_nt: TGCAGTGCTAGACCATACAATGAGCAGTTCTTC; cdr3_aa: CSARPYNEQFF
d_call: NA; clone_size: NA; j_call: TRBJ2-3; v_call: TRBV5-1; cdr3_nt: TGCGCCAGCAGCGCGGTCCGAGGGATGGGCACAGATACGCAGTATTTT; cdr3_aa: CASSAVRGMGTDTQYF
d_call: NA; clone_size: NA; j_call: TRBJ1-1; v_call: TRBV6-1; cdr3_nt: TGTGCCAGCAGTGAAGATCTAGCCTGGCGGGGCACTGAAGCTTTCTTT; cdr3_aa: CASSEDLAWRGTEAFF